Included here is one TCR beta chain sequence, with context. The target antigen is unknown. This entry comes from a study of OX40 agonist ivuxolimab in advanced cancers. About the research overall: Earlier anti-PD-1, anti-PD-L1 or anti-CTLA-4 therapy was permitted; roughly 37% had received some. General study results and limits: Clones of CD4+ and CD8+ blood T cells grew by week 6 at doses of 0.1 to 3.0 mg/kg. Clonal expansion in partial responders at 0.1-3.0 mg/kg ranked among the lowest.

TCRdb's table, derived via immunoSEQ multiplex PCR, lists solely in-frame clones and lacks some. The sample includes about 76,000 clones, just under 85% of them seen just once. The ends lost 8 bases at V and 1 base at J; junction bases unmatched: 9. The germline gives CDR1 MDHEN, CDR2 SYDVKM. The CDR3 covers 15 residues. People who had autoimmune disease history or systemic immunosuppression were excluded. Sequenced material: CD4+ or CD8+ T cells sorted from blood, taken in a trial of the OX40 agonist ivuxolimab. This chain joins TRBV28 and TRBJ2-3; 7 bases line up with TRBD2. This TCR derives from an adult with an advanced solid tumor such as melanoma, head and neck, liver or kidney cancer. CDR3 in amino acids: CASRGTAGGTDTQYF. The CDR3 DNA reads TGTGCCAGCCGGGGCACGGCGGGGGGCACAGATACGCAGTATTTT.